This TCR beta chain was obtained from a study of cytotoxic CD8 clonotypes in ibrutinib-treated CLL. Repertoires were generated with immunoSEQ multiplex PCR, while TCRdb's copy carries only in-frame clones and drops some. This sample yields some 150,000 clones, of which roughly 77% are seen a single time; about 29% belongs to the top ten. Between the trimmed V and J ends, which lost 1 base and 2 bases, there was a span of 7 bases. The length of the CDR3 is 14 residues. The V gene's germline CDR1 is SEHNR and CDR2 FQNEAQ (reference sequence). Study-level findings and limits: The study sampled sustained-remission and progressing patients at different times. Circulating CD8+ T-cell counts were tracked by baseline clonality, which exceeded that of age-matched healthy donors.

As regards this clone: The antigen is unknown.

The chain is built from TRBV7-9 and TRBJ2-3, with D unresolved. The material was PBMCs, obtained after 12 months of ibrutinib treatment. This clonotype was obtained from a human donor with chronic lymphocytic leukemia. The CDR3 coding sequence is TGTGCCAGCAGCTTAGGGTGGTCCACAGATACGCAGTATTTT. Its protein is CASSLGWSTDTQYF.